This T cell receptor (beta chain) was recovered during a study of blood T cell repertoires in COVID-19. Study-wide context: The origin of the acute and convalescent COVID-19 samples was the United States, Italy and Spain. T cells, B-cell-depleted T cells, or PBMCs supplied cDNA or gDNA.

The CDR3 covers 15 residues. V lost 1 base to trimming and J lost 5 bases, with 12 bases between them. CDR1 is MNHEY, CDR2 SVGEGT, per germline. Original methodology: Cell counts per sample came from amplifying reference gene primers. Sequenced by immunoSEQ multiplex PCR; TCRdb stores in-frame clones only, minus some. The D gene and trimming were derived from the DNA, and the V and J assignments and clone size from that table. The sample shows fewer than 120,000 clones, roughly 79% of them seen only once. Sequenced input: peripheral blood. The gene calls are TRBV6-2 or TRBV6-3 and TRBJ1-5, with a weak D call TRBD1 (5 bases). The source is a woman aged 80 or over with active or convalescent COVID-19. CDR3 protein: CASSYWGEEDQPQHF. DNA for the CDR3: TGTGCCAGCAGTTACTGGGGGGAGGAGGATCAGCCCCAGCATTTT.